The count of the clone carrying this TCR beta chain is one. What it binds is unknown. Researchers ran the PCR with 60 Vbeta and 13 Jbeta primers. Original handling: About 11 million shared chains were among the 80 million or so unique TCR beta chains that a later analysis counted. Data came from immunoSEQ multiplex PCR; TCRdb stores just in-frame clones and leaves some out. For V, J and clone size, that table is used; D and trimming come from the DNA. The sample shows around 120,000 clones, approximately 80% of them seen only once. The data stem from a study of cytomegalovirus exposure and HLA in healthy donors. The study's findings and limits: Most of the TCR beta V segments (in an earlier analysis) were productive either about 90% or about 30% of the time. Confirmation in vitro established that a few CMV-associated chains were specific for CMV antigens.

The CDR3 runs 15 residues. The germline CDR1 and CDR2 sequences are MNHEY and SMNVEV (reference sequence). V was clipped by 7 bases and J by 8 bases; unmatched bases: 6. This sequence joins TRBV27 and TRBJ2-1; 15 bases fit TRBD2. The TCR sequence derives from a human donor in good health. Sequencing was done on a sample of PBMCs. The CDR3 is CASTLRTSGGDEQFF. The CDR3 region has the DNA TGTGCCAGCACCCTAAGGACTAGCGGGGGGGATGAGCAGTTCTTC.